The source of this T cell receptor beta chain is a study of T cell responses to AZD1222 COVID-19 vaccine. Whole-study results and caveats: Among vaccine-associated CD4 TCRs, coverage spanned spike, with dominance at 160-218 and 743-854. Clonal diversity may have been underestimated, and the donors were mostly white British, with more females than males. Unmutated variant regions reportedly attract nearly half of all spike-specific TCRs.

Profiling relied on immunoSEQ multiplex PCR, and the TCRdb table lists in-frame clones only, not all of them. The sample holds some 81,000 clones, approximately 83% seen once. Details on this clone: Its antigen is as yet unknown.

Trimming removed 5 bases from V and 4 bases from J; junction bases left unmatched: 6. The CDR3 consists of 14 residues. CDR1 is MDHEN and CDR2 is SYDVKM in the germline V gene. The specimen was peripheral blood, collected 28 days after the second AZD1222 dose. The sequence was obtained from an adult who received the AZD1222 COVID-19 vaccine. The rearrangement links TRBV28 to TRBJ2-5, with 8 positions matching TRBD1. The CDR3 here is CASSETGVRETQYF. The CDR3 nucleotides are TGTGCCAGCAGTGAGACAGGGGTAAGAGAGACCCAGTACTTC.